These 18 T cell receptor beta chains came from one sample sequenced in a study of cytomegalovirus exposure and HLA in healthy donors. PCR was performed using 60 Vbeta and 13 Jbeta primers. Generated by immunoSEQ multiplex PCR, the TCRdb table keeps only in-frame clones and is missing some. This table holds under 150,000 clones, about 78% found once. Sequenced input: PBMCs. These TCRs come from a woman aged 30 to 39 in good health and CMV-seropositive.

V and J are TRBV11-2 and TRBJ2-1, with a weak D call TRBD2 (6 bases). The length of the CDR3 is 13 residues. Trimming took off 4 bases at V and 3 bases at J, with 7 bases between the two ends. Germline CDR1 SGHAT, CDR2 FQNNGV. As DNA, the CDR3 is TGTGCCAGCAGCTCGGGGGACTACAATGAGCAGTTCTTC. As protein: CASSSGDYNEQFF.

The V gene is TRBV4-1, the J gene TRBJ1-3; a possible D gene is TRBD1 (5 bases). Germline V gives CDR1 MGHRA, CDR2 YSYEKL. V was clipped by 4 bases and J by 1 base, with 11 bases between them. The CDR3 spans 15 residues. CDR3 in amino acids: CASSLTASSGNTIYF. CDR3 nucleotides: TGCGCCAGCAGCCTGACAGCTTCTTCTGGAAACACCATATATTTT.

This clone was picked up a small number of times. The rearrangement uses TRBV29-1 and TRBJ2-7; TRBD1 matches 9 bases. CDR3 length: 16 residues. The junction had 9 bases not matched to a gene; V was cut back by 0 bases and J by 3 bases. CDR1 is SQVTM, CDR2 ANQGSEA, per germline. The CDR3 DNA sequence: TGCAGCGTTGAAGATAGCTTAGGGACAGGGCTCTACGAGCAGTACTTC. As protein: CSVEDSLGTGLYEQYF.

This sequence joins TRBV19 and TRBJ1-5, with 11 bases fitting TRBD1. The ends lost 6 bases at V and 6 bases at J; junction bases unmatched: 1. Germline CDR1 LNHDA, CDR2 SQIVND (reference sequence). This CDR3 contains 13 residues. CDR3 loop: CASRGTGGQPQHF. The DNA of the CDR3 is TGTGCCAGTAGAGGGACAGGGGGTCAGCCCCAGCATTTT. The whole variable domain, filled in from reference TRBV19 and TRBJ1-5, reads DGGITQSPKYLFRKEGQNVTLSCEQNLNHDAMYWYRQDPGQGLRLIYYSQIVNDFQKGDIAEGYSVSREKKESFPLTVTSAQKNPTAFYLCASRGTGGQPQHFGDGTRLSIL.

This clone appeared a single time. The junction does not match germline at one end; this may be a read error. V usage is TRBV5-6 and J usage is TRBJ2-5, with D possibly matching TRBD1 (5 bases). This CDR3 spans 14 amino acids. Germline V gene lookup returns CDR1 SGHDT and CDR2 YYEEEE. CDR3 sequence (DNA): TGTGCCGGCAGTCAGGGTCCCCTAGGAGAGACCCAGTACTTC. This sequence encodes CAGSQGPLGETQYF.

This clone was counted between two and nine times. The genes are TRBV30 and TRBJ2-3; 7 bases are shared with TRBD2. V dropped 3 bases and J dropped 7; count of bases not matched to a gene: 7. The CDR3 contains 13 residues. The germline V gene encodes CDR1 GTSNPN and CDR2 SVGIG (reference sequence). The DNA for the CDR3 is TGTGCCTGGAGGGGCGGGGGTGCGCATACGCAGTATTTT. This gives the protein CAWRGGGAHTQYF.

The V gene is TRBV2, the J gene TRBJ1-2, with D uncertain. Trimming removed 3 bases at V and 4 bases at J, with 15 bases between. This CDR3 spans 15 amino acids. Germline CDR1 and CDR2: SNHLY and FYNNEI. CDR3 residues: CASSEGGQVTYGYTF. Written as DNA, the CDR3 is TGTGCCAGCAGTGAGGGAGGGCAGGTGACCTATGGCTACACCTTC. The whole variable domain, remainder taken from reference TRBV2 and TRBJ1-2, is EPEVTQTPSHQVTQMGQEVILRCVPISNHLYFYWYRQILGQKVEFLVSFYNNEISEKSEIFDDQFSVERPDGSNFTLKIRSTKLEDSAMYFCASSEGGQVTYGYTFGSGTRLTVV.

The gene calls are TRBV6-1 and TRBJ2-2, with D perhaps TRBD1 (5 bases). The ends were cut back, 4 bases at V and 4 bases at J, with 10 bases in the middle. The germline V gene has CDR1 MNHNS and CDR2 SASEGT. This CDR3 region has 14 residues. In nucleotides, the CDR3 is TGTGCCAGCAGTGGACGACAGATCACCGGGGAGCTGTTTTTT. This sequence encodes CASSGRQITGELFF.

The chain combines TRBV6-1 with TRBJ2-5; D is perhaps TRBD1 (6 bases). CDR1 MNHNS and CDR2 SASEGT come from the germline V gene. V was trimmed by 6 bases and J by 2 bases, leaving 16 bases between them. The CDR3 is 15 residues long. In nucleotides, the CDR3 is TGTGCCAGCAGGCTAGCAACGGGACAACAAGAGACCCAGTACTTC. The encoded protein is CASRLATGQQETQYF.

The genes are TRBV10-3 and TRBJ1-1; 7 positions match TRBD1. The CDR3 length is 14 residues. Germline V gene sequence: CDR1 ENHRY, CDR2 SYGVKD. V gave up 4 bases and J gave up 3 bases; unmatched junction bases: 5. CDR3 sequence (DNA): TGTGCCATCAGTGTACAGGGGAGCGACACTGAAGCTTTCTTT. Its protein product is CAISVQGSDTEAFF.

Here the CDR3 DNA reads TGTGCCTGGGGGGAGACCCACGAGCAGTACTTC. This translates into CAWGETHEQYF. J is TRBJ2-7 and V is TRBV30, with D maybe TRBD2 (5 bases). The CDR3 is made up of 11 amino acids. Per germline, CDR1 GTSNPN and CDR2 SVGIG (reference sequence). The V end lost 5 bases, the J end lost 5 bases, and 10 bases lay between the germline ends.

CDR3 nucleotides: TGTGCCAGCAGTGATTTTCTGCGAGGTGGAGAGACCCAGTACTTC. Protein: CASSDFLRGGETQYF. The gene calls are TRBV25-1 and TRBJ2-5; D remains unclear. Germline values: CDR1 MGHDK, CDR2 SYGVNS. V lost 3 bases and J lost 4, with 15 bases in between. The length of the CDR3 is 15 residues.

This clone turned up a few times. J is TRBJ2-1 and V is TRBV6-5; D may be TRBD1 (5 bases). Trimming shortened V by 2 bases and J by 4 bases, and 6 bases separated the two germline ends. Germline-derived CDR1 and CDR2 are MNHEY and SVGAGI. CDR3 length: 13 residues. The CDR3 protein is CASSYDRYNEQFF. The CDR3 DNA is TGTGCCAGCAGTTACGACAGATACAATGAGCAGTTCTTC.

This rearrangement joins TRBV18 to TRBJ2-5; D remains ambiguous. Germline V lookup: CDR1 KGHSH, CDR2 LQKENI. The CDR3 sequence is 15 residues long. Trimming left V 1 base short and J 1 base short, with 10 bases between. The CDR3 spells CASSPQADTQETQYF. The CDR3 DNA sequence: TGTGCCAGCTCACCACAAGCTGACACCCAAGAGACCCAGTACTTC. The full variable domain, in which reference TRBV18 and TRBJ2-5 provide the parts outside the CDR3, is NAGVMQNPRHLVRRRGQEARLRCSPMKGHSHVYWYRQLPEEGLKFMVYLQKENIIDESGMPKERFSAEFPKEGPSILRIQQVVRGDSAAYFCASSPQADTQETQYFGPGTRLLVL.

The V gene is TRBV5-6, the J gene TRBJ2-7, with D maybe TRBD2 (5 bases). This CDR3 region has 13 residues. With 5 bases removed from V and 2 bases from J, the gap between germline ends came to 11 bases. CDR1 SGHDT and CDR2 YYEEEE come from the germline V gene. CDR3 bases: TGTGCCAGCAGTGAGGACGGGGCCTACGAGCAGTACTTC. This sequence encodes CASSEDGAYEQYF.

This clone was seen a few times. The chain recombines TRBV11-2 with TRBJ2-1; the match to TRBD2 covers 9 bases. This CDR3 spans 15 amino acids. V dropped 5 bases and J dropped 4; count of bases not matched to a gene: 6. The V gene's germline CDR1 is SGHAT and CDR2 FQNNGV. Here the CDR3 reads CASSVTSGVYNEQFF. As DNA, the CDR3 is TGTGCCAGCAGCGTGACTAGCGGAGTTTACAATGAGCAGTTCTTC. The entire variable domain, with the rest obtained from reference TRBV11-2 and TRBJ2-1, is as follows: EAGVAQSPRYKIIEKRQSVAFWCNPISGHATLYWYQQILGQGPKLLIQFQNNGVVDDSQLPKDRFSAERLKGVDSTLKIQPAKLEDSAVYLCASSVTSGVYNEQFFGPGTRLTVL.

The genes are TRBV27 and TRBJ2-1; 7 bases agree with TRBD1. J was trimmed by 8 bases and V by 2 bases; bases with no gene match: 6. Germline V gene data show CDR1 as MNHEY and CDR2 as SMNVEV (reference sequence). The CDR3 contains 14 residues. CDR3 in DNA: TGTGCCAGCAGTTTACGGGACAGTAGGTATGAGCAGTTCTTC. The encoded protein is CASSLRDSRYEQFF.

The chain has TRBV6-5 and TRBJ1-5, with 7 bases aligning to TRBD1. There are 14 residues in the CDR3. Unmatched junction bases numbered 4, after V lost 5 bases and J lost 3 bases. Germline CDR1 MNHEY, CDR2 SVGAGI. CDR3 nucleotide sequence: TGTGCCAGCAGTCGGGACAGTAACAATCAGCCCCAGCATTTT. Its translation: CASSRDSNNQPQHF.